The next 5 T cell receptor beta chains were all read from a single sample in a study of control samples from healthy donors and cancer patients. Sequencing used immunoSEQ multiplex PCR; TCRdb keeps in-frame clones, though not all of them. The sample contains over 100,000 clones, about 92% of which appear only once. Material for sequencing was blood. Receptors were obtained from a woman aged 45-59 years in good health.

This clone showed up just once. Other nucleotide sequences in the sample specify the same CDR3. The CDR3, as DNA: TGTGCCAGCTCACCAGGACAGGGAAGCACTGAAGCTTTCTTT. It is translated as CASSPGQGSTEAFF. The chain combines TRBV18 with TRBJ1-1, with 8 bases aligning to TRBD1. Germline CDR1 is KGHSH and CDR2 is LQKENI. V gave up 2 bases and J gave up 4 bases; unmatched junction bases: 3. The CDR3 covers 14 residues.

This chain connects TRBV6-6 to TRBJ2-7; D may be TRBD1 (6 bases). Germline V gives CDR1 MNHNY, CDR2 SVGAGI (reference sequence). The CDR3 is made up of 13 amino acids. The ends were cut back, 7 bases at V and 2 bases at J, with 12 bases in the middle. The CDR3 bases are TGTGCCAGCACCGGCCAGGGGCCCTACGAGCAGTACTTC. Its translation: CASTGQGPYEQYF.

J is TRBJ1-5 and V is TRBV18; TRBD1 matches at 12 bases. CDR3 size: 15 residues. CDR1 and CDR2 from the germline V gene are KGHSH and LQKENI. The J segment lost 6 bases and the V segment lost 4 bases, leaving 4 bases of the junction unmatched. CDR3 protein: CASSRGQGARQPQHF. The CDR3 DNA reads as TGTGCCAGCTCACGGGGACAGGGGGCGCGTCAGCCCCAGCATTTT.

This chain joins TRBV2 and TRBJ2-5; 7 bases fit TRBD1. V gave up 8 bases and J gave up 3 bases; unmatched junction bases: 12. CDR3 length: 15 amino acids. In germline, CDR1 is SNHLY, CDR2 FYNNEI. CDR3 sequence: CASSFTDRAKETQYF. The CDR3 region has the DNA TGTGCCAGCTCCTTTACCGACAGGGCGAAAGAGACCCAGTACTTC.

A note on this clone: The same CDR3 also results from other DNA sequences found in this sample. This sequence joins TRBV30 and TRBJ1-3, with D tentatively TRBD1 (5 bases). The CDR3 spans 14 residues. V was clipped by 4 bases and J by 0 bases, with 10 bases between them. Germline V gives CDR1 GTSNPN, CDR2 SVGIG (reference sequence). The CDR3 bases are TGTGCCTGGATCCCAGGGCTCTCTGGAAACACCATATATTTT. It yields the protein CAWIPGLSGNTIYF.